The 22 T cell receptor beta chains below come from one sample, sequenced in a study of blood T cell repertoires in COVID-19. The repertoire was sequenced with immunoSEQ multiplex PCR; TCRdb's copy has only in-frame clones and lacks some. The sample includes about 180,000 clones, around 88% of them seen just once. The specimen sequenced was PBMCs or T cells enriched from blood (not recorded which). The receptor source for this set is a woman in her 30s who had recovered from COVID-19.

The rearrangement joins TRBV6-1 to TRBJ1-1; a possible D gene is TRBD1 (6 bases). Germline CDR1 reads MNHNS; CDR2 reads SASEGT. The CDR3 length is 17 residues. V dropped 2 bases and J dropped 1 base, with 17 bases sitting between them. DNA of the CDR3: TGTGCCAGCAGTGAATTTGGGGGCGGCATACGGAACACTGAAGCTTTCTTT. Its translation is CASSEFGGGIRNTEAFF.

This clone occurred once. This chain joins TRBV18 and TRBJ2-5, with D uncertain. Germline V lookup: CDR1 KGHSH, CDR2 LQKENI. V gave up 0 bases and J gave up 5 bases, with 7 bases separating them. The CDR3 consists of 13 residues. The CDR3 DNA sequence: TGTGCCAGCTCACCACCATCCCGGGAGACCCAGTACTTC. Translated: CASSPPSRETQYF.

The CDR3 here is CSASLQGSGVNGYTF. The DNA of the CDR3 is TGCAGTGCTAGTCTTCAGGGGAGTGGGGTTAATGGCTACACCTTC. This rearrangement joins TRBV20-1 to TRBJ1-2, with a possible D match to TRBD1 (6 bases). Trimming removed 3 bases from V and 6 bases from J, with 20 bases in between. The V gene's germline CDR1 is DFQATT and CDR2 SNEGSKA (reference sequence). The CDR3 is 15 residues long.

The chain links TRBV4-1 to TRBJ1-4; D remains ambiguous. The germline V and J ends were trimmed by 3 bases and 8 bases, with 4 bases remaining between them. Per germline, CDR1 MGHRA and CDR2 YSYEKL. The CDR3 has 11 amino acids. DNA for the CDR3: TGCGCCAGCAGCCAGGAGGAAAAACTGTTTTTT. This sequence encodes CASSQEEKLFF.

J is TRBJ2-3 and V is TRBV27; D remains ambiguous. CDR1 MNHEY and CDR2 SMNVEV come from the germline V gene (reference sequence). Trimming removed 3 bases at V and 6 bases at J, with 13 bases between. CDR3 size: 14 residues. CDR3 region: CASSFTILLDTQYF. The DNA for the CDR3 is TGTGCCAGCAGTTTTACTATTCTCCTTGATACGCAGTATTTT.

DNA of the CDR3: TGTGCCAGTTCGTCTCAGGGGCTCTCTGGAGGCTACACCTTC. It yields the protein CASSSQGLSGGYTF. This chain links TRBV10-3 with TRBJ1-2, with a tentative D call TRBD1 (6 bases). In germline, CDR1 is ENHRY, CDR2 SYGVKD. The CDR3 extends over 14 amino acids. The ends were cut back, 10 bases at V and 8 bases at J, with 23 bases in the middle.

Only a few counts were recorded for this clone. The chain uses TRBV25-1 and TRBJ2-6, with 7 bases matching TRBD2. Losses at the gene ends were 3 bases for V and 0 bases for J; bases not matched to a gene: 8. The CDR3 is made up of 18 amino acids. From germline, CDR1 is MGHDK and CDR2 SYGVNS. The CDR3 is CASSDPREVYSGANVLTF. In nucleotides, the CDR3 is TGTGCCAGCAGTGACCCCCGGGAGGTTTACTCTGGGGCCAACGTCCTGACTTTC.

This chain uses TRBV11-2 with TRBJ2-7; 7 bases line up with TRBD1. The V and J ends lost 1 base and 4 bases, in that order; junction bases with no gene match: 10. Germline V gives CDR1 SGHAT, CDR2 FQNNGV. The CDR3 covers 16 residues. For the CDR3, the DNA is TGTGCCAGCAGCTTAGGAGAGGGGGCGCAGCTGTACGAGCAGTACTTC. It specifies CASSLGEGAQLYEQYF.

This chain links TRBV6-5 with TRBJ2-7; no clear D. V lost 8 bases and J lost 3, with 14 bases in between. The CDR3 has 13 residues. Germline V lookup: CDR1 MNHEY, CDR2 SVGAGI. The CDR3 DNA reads TGTGCCAGCGCGCCGATAGACATCTACGAGCAGTACTTC. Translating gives CASAPIDIYEQYF.

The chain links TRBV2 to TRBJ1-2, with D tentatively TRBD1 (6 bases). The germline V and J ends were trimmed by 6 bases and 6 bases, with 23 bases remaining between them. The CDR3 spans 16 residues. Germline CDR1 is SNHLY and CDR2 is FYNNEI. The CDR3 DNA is TGTGCCAGCAGCCCACCCGGACAGTCTGGGTACGATGGCTACACCTTC. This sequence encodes CASSPPGQSGYDGYTF.

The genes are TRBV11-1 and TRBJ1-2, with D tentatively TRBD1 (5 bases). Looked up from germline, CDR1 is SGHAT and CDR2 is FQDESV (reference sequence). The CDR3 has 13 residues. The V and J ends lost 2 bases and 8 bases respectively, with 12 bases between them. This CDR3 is CASSLSREGGYTF. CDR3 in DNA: TGTGCCAGCAGCTTAAGCAGGGAAGGCGGCTACACCTTC.

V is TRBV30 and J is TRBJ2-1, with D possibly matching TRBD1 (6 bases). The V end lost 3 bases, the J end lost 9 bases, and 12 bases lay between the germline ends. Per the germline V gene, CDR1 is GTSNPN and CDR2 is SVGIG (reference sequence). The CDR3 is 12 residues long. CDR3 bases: TGTGCCTGGAGCCAACAGGGTCGTGAGCAGTTCTTC. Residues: CAWSQQGREQFF.

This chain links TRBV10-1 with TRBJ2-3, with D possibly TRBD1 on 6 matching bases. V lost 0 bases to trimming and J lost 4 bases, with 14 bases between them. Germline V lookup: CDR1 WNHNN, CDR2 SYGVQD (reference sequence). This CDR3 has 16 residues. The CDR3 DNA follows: TGCGCCAGCAGTGAGTCGATACAGGGAGTGGCAGATACGCAGTATTTT. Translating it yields CASSESIQGVADTQYF.

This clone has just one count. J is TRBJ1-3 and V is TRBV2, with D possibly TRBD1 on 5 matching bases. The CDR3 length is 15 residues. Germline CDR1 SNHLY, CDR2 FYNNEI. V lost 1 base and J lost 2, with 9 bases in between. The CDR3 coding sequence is TGTGCCAGCAGTGAAGGGGGGAGGGCTGGAAACACCATATATTTT. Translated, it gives CASSEGGRAGNTIYF.

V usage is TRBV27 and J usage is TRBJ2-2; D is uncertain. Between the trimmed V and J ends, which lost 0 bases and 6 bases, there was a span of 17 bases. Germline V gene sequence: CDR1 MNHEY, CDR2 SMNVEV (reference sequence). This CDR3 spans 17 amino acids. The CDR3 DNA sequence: TGTGCCAGCAGTTTATCTTCCCTAGGAGTGATGGCCGGGGAGCTGTTTTTT. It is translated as CASSLSSLGVMAGELFF.

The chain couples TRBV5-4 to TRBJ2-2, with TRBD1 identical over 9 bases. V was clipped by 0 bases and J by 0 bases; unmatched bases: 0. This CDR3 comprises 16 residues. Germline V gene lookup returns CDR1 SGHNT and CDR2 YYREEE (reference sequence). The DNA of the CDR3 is TGTGCCAGCAGCTTGGGGGACAGGGCGAACACCGGGGAGCTGTTTTTT. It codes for CASSLGDRANTGELFF.

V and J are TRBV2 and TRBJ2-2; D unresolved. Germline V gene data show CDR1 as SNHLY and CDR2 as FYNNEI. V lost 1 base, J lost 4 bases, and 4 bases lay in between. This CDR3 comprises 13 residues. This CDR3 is CASSEVVTGELFF. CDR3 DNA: TGTGCCAGCAGTGAAGTAGTCACCGGGGAGCTGTTTTTT. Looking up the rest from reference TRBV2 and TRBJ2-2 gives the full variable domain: EPEVTQTPSHQVTQMGQEVILRCVPISNHLYFYWYRQILGQKVEFLVSFYNNEISEKSEIFDDQFSVERPDGSNFTLKIRSTKLEDSAMYFCASSEVVTGELFFGEGSRLTVL.

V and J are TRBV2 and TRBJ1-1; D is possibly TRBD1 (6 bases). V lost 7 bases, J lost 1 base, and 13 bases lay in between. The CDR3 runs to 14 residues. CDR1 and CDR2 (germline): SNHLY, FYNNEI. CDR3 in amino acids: CASTPTGWNTEAFF. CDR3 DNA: TGTGCCAGCACCCCAACAGGGTGGAACACTGAAGCTTTCTTT.

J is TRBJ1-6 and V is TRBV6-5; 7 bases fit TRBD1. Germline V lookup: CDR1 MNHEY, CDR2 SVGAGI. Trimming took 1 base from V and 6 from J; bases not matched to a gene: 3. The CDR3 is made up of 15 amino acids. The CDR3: CASSYYRGSNSPLHF. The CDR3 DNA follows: TGTGCCAGCAGTTACTACAGGGGCAGTAATTCACCCCTCCACTTT.

Here the CDR3 reads CSVVGTGGSYGYTF. The CDR3 bases are TGCAGCGTTGTGGGGACAGGGGGTTCCTATGGCTACACCTTC. The chain recombines TRBV29-1 with TRBJ1-2; 11 bases fit TRBD1. Trimming took 4 bases from V and 4 from J; bases not matched to a gene: 5. The CDR3 sequence is 14 residues long. CDR1 and CDR2 (germline): SQVTM, ANQGSEA. Filled out from reference TRBV29-1 and TRBJ1-2, the complete variable domain reads SAVISQKPSRDICQRGTSLTIQCQVDSQVTMMFWYRQQPGQSLTLIATANQGSEATYESGFVIDKFPISRPNLTFSTLTVSNMSPEDSSIYLCSVVGTGGSYGYTFGSGTRLTVV.

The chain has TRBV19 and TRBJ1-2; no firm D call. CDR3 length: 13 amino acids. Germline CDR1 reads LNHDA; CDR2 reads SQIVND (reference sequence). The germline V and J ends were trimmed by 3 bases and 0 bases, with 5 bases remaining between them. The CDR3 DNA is TGTGCCAGTAGTATGAGGGCTAACTATGGCTACACCTTC. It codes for CASSMRANYGYTF.

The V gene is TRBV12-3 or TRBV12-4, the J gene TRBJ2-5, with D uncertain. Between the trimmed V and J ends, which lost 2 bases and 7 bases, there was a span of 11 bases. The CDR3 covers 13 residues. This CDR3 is CASSLSPSRTQYF. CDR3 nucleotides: TGTGCCAGCAGTTTATCCCCCTCTAGGACCCAGTACTTC.